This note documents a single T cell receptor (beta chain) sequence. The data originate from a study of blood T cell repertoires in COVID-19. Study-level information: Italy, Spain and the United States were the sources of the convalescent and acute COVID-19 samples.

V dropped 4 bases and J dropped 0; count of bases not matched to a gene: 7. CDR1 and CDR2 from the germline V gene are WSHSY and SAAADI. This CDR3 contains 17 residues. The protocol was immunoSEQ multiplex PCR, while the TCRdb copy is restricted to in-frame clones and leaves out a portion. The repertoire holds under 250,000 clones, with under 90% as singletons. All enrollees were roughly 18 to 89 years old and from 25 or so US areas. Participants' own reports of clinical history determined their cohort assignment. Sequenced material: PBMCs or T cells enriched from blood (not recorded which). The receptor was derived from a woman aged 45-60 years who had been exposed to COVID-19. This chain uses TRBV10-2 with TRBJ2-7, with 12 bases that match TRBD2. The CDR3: CASSAGTSGFVSYEQYF. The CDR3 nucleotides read TGCGCCAGCAGTGCCGGGACTAGCGGGTTCGTCTCCTACGAGCAGTACTTC.